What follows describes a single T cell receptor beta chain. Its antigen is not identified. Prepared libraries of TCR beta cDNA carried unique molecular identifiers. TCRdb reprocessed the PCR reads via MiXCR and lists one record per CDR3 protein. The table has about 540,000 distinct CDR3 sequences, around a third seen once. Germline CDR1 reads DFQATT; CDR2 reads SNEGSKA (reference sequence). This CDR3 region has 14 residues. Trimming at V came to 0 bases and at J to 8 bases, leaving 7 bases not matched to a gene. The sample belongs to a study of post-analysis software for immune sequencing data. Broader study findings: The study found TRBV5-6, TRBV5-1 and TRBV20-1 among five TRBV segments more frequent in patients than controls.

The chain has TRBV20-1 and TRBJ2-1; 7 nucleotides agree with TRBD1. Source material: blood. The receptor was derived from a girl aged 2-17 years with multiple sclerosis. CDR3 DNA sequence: TGCAGTGCTAGAGATTATAGAGGGGGCGATGAGCAGTTCTTC. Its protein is CSARDYRGGDEQFF.